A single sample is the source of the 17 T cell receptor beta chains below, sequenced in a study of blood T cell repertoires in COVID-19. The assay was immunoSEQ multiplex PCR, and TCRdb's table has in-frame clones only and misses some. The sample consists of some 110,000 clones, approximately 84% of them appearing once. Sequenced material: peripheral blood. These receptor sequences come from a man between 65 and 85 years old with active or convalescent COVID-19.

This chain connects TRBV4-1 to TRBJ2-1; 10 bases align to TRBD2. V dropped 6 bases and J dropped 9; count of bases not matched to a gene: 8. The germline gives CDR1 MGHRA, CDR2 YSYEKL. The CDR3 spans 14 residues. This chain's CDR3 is CASRQLAGLTEQFF. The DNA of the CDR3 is TGCGCCAGCAGGCAACTAGCGGGACTTACTGAGCAGTTCTTC.

In DNA form, the CDR3 reads TGTGCCAGCAGCGCCCGGGACAGGGCCTACGAGCAGTACTTC. As protein: CASSARDRAYEQYF. This chain links TRBV3-1 (or the pseudogene TRBV3-2) with TRBJ2-7; TRBD1 aligns across 9 bases. The CDR3 has 14 residues. The V gene's germline CDR1 is LGHDT and CDR2 YNNKEL (reference sequence). The junction had 4 bases not matched to a gene; V was cut back by 5 bases and J by 2 bases.

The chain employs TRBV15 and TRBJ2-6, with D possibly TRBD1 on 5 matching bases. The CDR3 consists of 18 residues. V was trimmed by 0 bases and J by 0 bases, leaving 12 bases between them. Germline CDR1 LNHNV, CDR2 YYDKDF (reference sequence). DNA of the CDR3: TGTGCCACCAGCAGAGATATAACAGGCGCCTCTGGGGCCAACGTCCTGACTTTC. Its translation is CATSRDITGASGANVLTF.

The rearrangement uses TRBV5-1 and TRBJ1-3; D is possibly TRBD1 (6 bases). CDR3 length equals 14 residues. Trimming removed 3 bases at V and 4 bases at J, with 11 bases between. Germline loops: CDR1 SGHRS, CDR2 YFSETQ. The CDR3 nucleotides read TGCGCCAGCAGCTCGGAAACAGGGGGAAACACCATATATTTT. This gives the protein CASSSETGGNTIYF.

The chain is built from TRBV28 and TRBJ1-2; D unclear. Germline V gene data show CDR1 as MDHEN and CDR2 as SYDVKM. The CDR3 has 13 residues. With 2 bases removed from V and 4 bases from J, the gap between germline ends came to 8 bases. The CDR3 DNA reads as TGTGCCAGCAGTTTAAGGGAGTTCTATGGCTACACCTTC. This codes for CASSLREFYGYTF.

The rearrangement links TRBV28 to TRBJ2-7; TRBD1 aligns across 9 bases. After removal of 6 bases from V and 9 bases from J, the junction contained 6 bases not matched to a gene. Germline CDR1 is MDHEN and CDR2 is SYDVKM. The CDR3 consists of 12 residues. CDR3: CASRSGTGPQYF. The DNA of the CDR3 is TGTGCCAGCAGGTCCGGGACAGGGCCGCAGTACTTC.

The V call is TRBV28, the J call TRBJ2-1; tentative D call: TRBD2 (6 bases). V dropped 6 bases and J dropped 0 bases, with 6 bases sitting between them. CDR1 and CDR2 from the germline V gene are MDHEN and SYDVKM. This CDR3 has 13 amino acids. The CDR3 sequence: CASRRDSYNEQFF. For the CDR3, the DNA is TGTGCCAGCAGGCGGGACTCCTACAATGAGCAGTTCTTC.

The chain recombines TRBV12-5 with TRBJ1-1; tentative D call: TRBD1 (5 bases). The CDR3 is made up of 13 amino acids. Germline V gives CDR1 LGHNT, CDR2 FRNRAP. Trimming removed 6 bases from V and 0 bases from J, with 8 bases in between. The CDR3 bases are TGTGCTAGTGGACTGACAGTGAACACTGAAGCTTTCTTT. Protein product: CASGLTVNTEAFF.

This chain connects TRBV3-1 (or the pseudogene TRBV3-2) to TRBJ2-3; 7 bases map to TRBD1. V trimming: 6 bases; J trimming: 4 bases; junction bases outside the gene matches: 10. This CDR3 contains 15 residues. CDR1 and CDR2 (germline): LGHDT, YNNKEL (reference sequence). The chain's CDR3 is CASRAGGRRADTQYF. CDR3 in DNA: TGTGCCAGCAGAGCAGGGGGTAGAAGGGCAGATACGCAGTATTTT.

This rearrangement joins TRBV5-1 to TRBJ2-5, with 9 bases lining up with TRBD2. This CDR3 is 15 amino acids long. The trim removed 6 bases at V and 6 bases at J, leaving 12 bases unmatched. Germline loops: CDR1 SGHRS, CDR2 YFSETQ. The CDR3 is CASTRDSGSLKTQYF. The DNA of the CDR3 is TGCGCCAGCACCCGCGATAGCGGGAGTTTAAAGACCCAGTACTTC.

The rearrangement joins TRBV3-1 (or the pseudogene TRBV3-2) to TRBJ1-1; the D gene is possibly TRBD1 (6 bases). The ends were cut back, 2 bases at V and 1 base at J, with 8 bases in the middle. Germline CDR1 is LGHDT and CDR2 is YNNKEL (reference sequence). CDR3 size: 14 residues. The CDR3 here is CASSQIQGNTEAFF. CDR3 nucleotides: TGTGCCAGCAGCCAAATACAGGGGAACACTGAAGCTTTCTTT.

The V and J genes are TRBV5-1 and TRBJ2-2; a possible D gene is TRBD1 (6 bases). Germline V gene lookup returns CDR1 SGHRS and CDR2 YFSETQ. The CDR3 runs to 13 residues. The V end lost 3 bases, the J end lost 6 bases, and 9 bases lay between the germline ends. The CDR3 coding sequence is TGCGCCAGCAGCTACGGACAGCCCGGGGAGCTGTTTTTT. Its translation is CASSYGQPGELFF.

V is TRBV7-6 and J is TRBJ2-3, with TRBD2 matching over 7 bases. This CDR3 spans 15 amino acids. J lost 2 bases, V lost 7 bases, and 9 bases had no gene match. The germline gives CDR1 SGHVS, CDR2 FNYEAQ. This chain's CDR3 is CASTKGGINTDTQYF. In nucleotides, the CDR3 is TGTGCCAGCACCAAGGGAGGGATTAACACAGATACGCAGTATTTT.

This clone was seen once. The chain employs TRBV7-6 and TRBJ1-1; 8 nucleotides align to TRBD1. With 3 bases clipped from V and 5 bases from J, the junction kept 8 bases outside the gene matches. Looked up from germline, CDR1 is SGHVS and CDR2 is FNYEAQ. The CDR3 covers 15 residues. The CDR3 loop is CASSFGQGGDTEAFF. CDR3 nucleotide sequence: TGTGCCAGCAGCTTCGGACAGGGAGGAGATACTGAAGCTTTCTTT.

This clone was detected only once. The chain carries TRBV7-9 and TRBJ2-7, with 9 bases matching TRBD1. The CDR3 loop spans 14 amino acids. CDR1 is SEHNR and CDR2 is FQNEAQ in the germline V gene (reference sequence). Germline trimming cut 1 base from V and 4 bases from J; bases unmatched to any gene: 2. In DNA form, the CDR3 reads TGTGCCAGCAGCTTAGGACAGGGGGTTTACGAGCAGTACTTC. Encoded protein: CASSLGQGVYEQYF.

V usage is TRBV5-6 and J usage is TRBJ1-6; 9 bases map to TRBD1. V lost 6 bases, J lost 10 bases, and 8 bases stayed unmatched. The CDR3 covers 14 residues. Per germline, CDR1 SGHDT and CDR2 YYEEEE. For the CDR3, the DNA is TGTGCCAGCACGGCGGGACAGGGTGTATCACCCCTCCACTTT. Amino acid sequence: CASTAGQGVSPLHF.

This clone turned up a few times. Written as DNA, the CDR3 is TGTGCCACCAGCAGAGTGGGTTCGGCAGGTGAAGCTTTCTTT. It specifies CATSRVGSAGEAFF. The rearrangement joins TRBV15 to TRBJ1-1, with D uncertain. Germline-derived CDR1 and CDR2 are LNHNV and YYDKDF (reference sequence). V shed 1 base and J shed 7 bases, with 13 bases lying between them. The CDR3 has 14 amino acids.